This T cell receptor beta chain was found in a study of OX40 agonist ivuxolimab in advanced cancers. Whole-study context: At 82.7% male, the cohort had a mean age of about 55 years, ranging from about 20 to 90. Of the patients, three showed partial responses, one with hepatocellular carcinoma and two with cutaneous melanoma.

The protocol was immunoSEQ multiplex PCR, while the TCRdb copy is restricted to in-frame clones and leaves out a portion. The sample consists of roughly 86,000 clones, 92% of them appearing once. V dropped 2 bases and J dropped 4; count of bases not matched to a gene: 10. CDR3 length equals 16 residues. Germline-derived CDR1 and CDR2 are SGHAT and FQNNGV. The receptor was isolated from an adult with an advanced solid tumor such as melanoma, head and neck, liver or kidney cancer. The V and J genes are TRBV11-2 and TRBJ2-5; 7 bases are shared with TRBD2. Specimen: CD4+ or CD8+ T cells sorted from blood, collected in a trial of the OX40 agonist ivuxolimab. The CDR3 DNA follows: TGTGCCAGCAGCTTAAGTCCTGGGACTACCCGAGAGACCCAGTACTTC. It codes for CASSLSPGTTRETQYF.